The 21 T cell receptor beta chains reported below all come from one sample, sequenced in a study of cytomegalovirus exposure and HLA in healthy donors. The PCR employed 60 Vbeta primers together with 13 Jbeta primers. Produced via immunoSEQ multiplex PCR; TCRdb's table is partial and in-frame only. The sample holds 100,000 to 150,000 clones; over 60% are singletons and the top ten take roughly 3.9%. Sequencing was carried out using PBMCs. The source is a male donor in good health and CMV-seropositive.

This clone turned up a few times. This chain joins TRBV6-5 and TRBJ2-7; the match to TRBD1 covers 7 bases. Trimming removed 6 bases from V and 7 bases from J; junction bases left unmatched: 15. The CDR3 is made up of 15 amino acids. Germline V gene sequence: CDR1 MNHEY, CDR2 SVGAGI. The CDR3 DNA follows: TGTGCCAGCAGCTACGAGGGGCAGGGGGTAAGGGAGCAGTACTTC. Protein product: CASSYEGQGVREQYF.

The gene calls are TRBV7-3 and TRBJ2-1; TRBD2 is a possible D gene (6 bases). Trimming removed 5 bases from V and 2 bases from J, with 25 bases in between. The germline V gene has CDR1 SGHTA and CDR2 FQGTGA. The CDR3 is 19 residues long. The CDR3 sequence is CASSPTPGGGGLPYNEQFF. The DNA of the CDR3 is TGTGCCAGCAGCCCCACCCCCGGGGGAGGAGGACTTCCCTACAATGAGCAGTTCTTC.

The J gene is TRBJ1-2, the V gene TRBV27, with 8 bases lining up with TRBD1. Germline assignment: CDR1 MNHEY and CDR2 SMNVEV (reference sequence). Trimming took 6 bases from V and 6 from J; bases not matched to a gene: 6. The CDR3 length is 13 residues. CDR3 DNA sequence: TGTGCCAGCAGAAGGACAGGGTCCCATGGCTACACCTTC. Amino acids: CASRRTGSHGYTF.

This chain uses TRBV11-2 with TRBJ2-1; TRBD1 agrees at 9 bases. Germline V gives CDR1 SGHAT, CDR2 FQNNGV. The J segment lost 3 bases and the V segment lost 1 base, leaving 7 bases of the junction unmatched. This CDR3 is 17 amino acids long. CDR3 bases: TGTGCCAGCAGCTTAGCGGGACAGGGAGCATACTACAATGAGCAGTTCTTC. As protein: CASSLAGQGAYYNEQFF. The variable domain in full, completed from reference TRBV11-2 and TRBJ2-1, reads EAGVAQSPRYKIIEKRQSVAFWCNPISGHATLYWYQQILGQGPKLLIQFQNNGVVDDSQLPKDRFSAERLKGVDSTLKIQPAKLEDSAVYLCASSLAGQGAYYNEQFFGPGTRLTVL.

The chain links TRBV5-6 to TRBJ2-5, with D possibly matching TRBD2 (5 bases). Looked up from germline, CDR1 is SGHDT and CDR2 is YYEEEE. V was trimmed by 4 bases and J by 4 bases, leaving 17 bases between them. CDR3 length equals 15 residues. The CDR3 DNA follows: TGTGCCAGCAGCCCGACCCCGATACTAGGAGAGACCCAGTACTTC. It codes for CASSPTPILGETQYF.

The rearrangement uses TRBV7-7 and TRBJ2-2; 8 bases map to TRBD2. The germline V gene has CDR1 SSHAT and CDR2 FNYEAQ (reference sequence). V shed 8 bases, J shed 2 bases, and the junction held 4 bases outside the gene matches. CDR3 length: 14 amino acids. CDR3 amino acids: CASGTSGNTGELFF. CDR3 nucleotides: TGTGCCAGCGGAACTAGCGGTAACACCGGGGAGCTGTTTTTT. Looking up the rest from reference TRBV7-7 and TRBJ2-2 gives the full variable domain: GAGVSQSPRYKVTKRGQDVTLRCDPISSHATLYWYQQALGQGPEFLTYFNYEAQPDKSGLPSDRFSAERPEGSISTLTIQRTEQRDSAMYRCASGTSGNTGELFFGEGSRLTVL.

The chain joins TRBV7-9 to TRBJ1-2, with D possibly being TRBD1 (5 bases). The CDR3 contains 15 residues. Germline CDR1 is SEHNR and CDR2 is FQNEAQ (reference sequence). Trimming shortened V by 1 base and J by 4 bases, and 13 bases separated the two germline ends. The CDR3 sequence is CASSLVGGGAYGYTF. The CDR3 DNA is TGTGCCAGCAGCTTAGTTGGCGGTGGGGCCTATGGCTACACCTTC. Supplemented by reference TRBV7-9 and TRBJ1-2, the full variable domain reads DTGVSQNPRHKITKRGQNVTFRCDPISEHNRLYWYRQTLGQGPEFLTYFQNEAQLEKSRLLSDRFSAERPKGSFSTLEIQRTEQGDSAMYLCASSLVGGGAYGYTFGSGTRLTVV.

The CDR3 nucleotides are TGTGCCAGCAGCGTAGATGATAGTCTGACCTACGAGCAGTACTTC. Protein: CASSVDDSLTYEQYF. The V call is TRBV9, the J call TRBJ2-7; D is ambiguous. The length of the CDR3 is 15 residues. Germline V CDR1 and CDR2: SGDLS, YYNGEE. The V end lost 0 bases, the J end lost 2 bases, and 12 bases lay between the germline ends.

The chain combines TRBV18 with TRBJ1-2; 9 bases line up with TRBD1. The germline V gene encodes CDR1 KGHSH and CDR2 LQKENI. The length of the CDR3 is 15 residues. V shed 6 bases and J 5 bases; nucleotides not matched to a gene: 10. In nucleotides, the CDR3 is TGTGCCAGCTCGCCGGGACAGGGACAACCTTATGGCTACACCTTC. Translation: CASSPGQGQPYGYTF. Filled out from reference TRBV18 and TRBJ1-2, the complete variable domain reads NAGVMQNPRHLVRRRGQEARLRCSPMKGHSHVYWYRQLPEEGLKFMVYLQKENIIDESGMPKERFSAEFPKEGPSILRIQQVVRGDSAAYFCASSPGQGQPYGYTFGSGTRLTVV.

V usage is TRBV11-2 and J usage is TRBJ2-1; D gene uncertain. Per germline, CDR1 SGHAT and CDR2 FQNNGV. Trimming removed 6 bases from V and 0 bases from J, with 12 bases in between. This CDR3 has 15 residues. The CDR3 here is CASRSSPSSYNEQFF. CDR3 bases: TGTGCCAGCAGATCAAGTCCCAGCTCCTACAATGAGCAGTTCTTC.

In nucleotides, the CDR3 is TGTGCCAGCAGTTTCGGGAGAGGCACAGATACGCAGTATTTT. It specifies CASSFGRGTDTQYF. J is TRBJ2-3 and V is TRBV27; tentatively, D is TRBD2 (6 bases). Trimming left V 3 bases short and J 1 base short, with 8 bases between. This CDR3 has 14 amino acids. Germline values: CDR1 MNHEY, CDR2 SMNVEV (reference sequence).

This sequence joins TRBV6-6 and TRBJ2-3, with 7 bases that match TRBD2. V lost 2 bases and J lost 0; bases outside the gene matches: 5. The CDR3 sequence is 16 residues long. Germline values: CDR1 MNHNY, CDR2 SVGAGI (reference sequence). The CDR3 sequence is CASSYPSGASTDTQYF. DNA for the CDR3: TGTGCCAGCAGTTACCCTAGCGGAGCTAGCACAGATACGCAGTATTTT.

V and J are TRBV5-4 and TRBJ2-5; 7 bases agree with TRBD1. There are 15 residues in the CDR3. Germline loops: CDR1 SGHNT, CDR2 YYREEE (reference sequence). V was clipped by 0 bases and J by 3 bases; unmatched bases: 5. CDR3 in amino acids: CASSLGGTAEETQYF. The DNA for the CDR3 is TGTGCCAGCAGCTTGGGAGGGACAGCTGAAGAGACCCAGTACTTC. The full variable domain, its missing parts supplied by reference TRBV5-4 and TRBJ2-5, is ETGVTQSPTHLIKTRGQQVTLRCSSQSGHNTVSWYQQALGQGPQFIFQYYREEENGRGNFPPRFSGLQFPNYSSELNVNALELDDSALYLCASSLGGTAEETQYFGPGTRLLVL.

The V gene is TRBV9, the J gene TRBJ2-1; 7 bases align to TRBD2. Germline values: CDR1 SGDLS, CDR2 YYNGEE. Losses at the gene ends were 3 bases for V and 2 bases for J; bases not matched to a gene: 5. The CDR3 has 15 amino acids. Here the CDR3 reads CASSGAGRTYNEQFF. The CDR3 DNA follows: TGTGCCAGCAGCGGAGCGGGACGGACCTACAATGAGCAGTTCTTC.

V usage is TRBV19 and J usage is TRBJ2-2, with 7 positions matching TRBD1. Trimming took 6 bases from V and 5 from J; bases not matched to a gene: 3. CDR1 is LNHDA, CDR2 SQIVND, per germline (reference sequence). The CDR3 is made up of 13 amino acids. The CDR3 loop is CASSLQGTGELFF. DNA of the CDR3: TGTGCCAGTAGCCTACAGGGGACCGGGGAGCTGTTTTTT.

This chain links TRBV11-1 with TRBJ2-5, with TRBD1 matching over 7 bases. V gave up 8 bases and J gave up 4 bases; unmatched junction bases: 7. Looked up from germline, CDR1 is SGHAT and CDR2 is FQDESV (reference sequence). The CDR3 length is 13 residues. CDR3: CASSRGLLETQYF. The CDR3 nucleotides are TGTGCCAGCTCGAGGGGGCTTTTAGAGACCCAGTACTTC.

The chain links TRBV11-2 to TRBJ1-1; D might be TRBD1 (5 bases). The CDR3 has 15 residues. V lost 0 bases and J 1 base, leaving 9 bases between the germline ends. CDR1 SGHAT and CDR2 FQNNGV come from the germline V gene. In DNA form, the CDR3 reads TGTGCCAGCAGCTTAGATGGACAATCGAACACTGAAGCTTTCTTT. Its protein is CASSLDGQSNTEAFF. The complete variable domain, with remaining parts taken from reference TRBV11-2 and TRBJ1-1, reads EAGVAQSPRYKIIEKRQSVAFWCNPISGHATLYWYQQILGQGPKLLIQFQNNGVVDDSQLPKDRFSAERLKGVDSTLKIQPAKLEDSAVYLCASSLDGQSNTEAFFGQGTRLTVV.

The chain couples TRBV5-4 to TRBJ2-2, with 7 bases identical to TRBD2. The CDR3 runs 15 residues. CDR1 is SGHNT and CDR2 is YYREEE in the germline V gene (reference sequence). Germline trimming cut 5 bases from V and 4 bases from J; bases unmatched to any gene: 8. CDR3 nucleotides: TGTGCCAGCAGGCCCCGGGGGGTGGCCACCGGGGAGCTGTTTTTT. It encodes CASRPRGVATGELFF.

The V call is TRBV29-1, the J call TRBJ1-2; no clear D. Germline lookup yields CDR1 SQVTM and CDR2 ANQGSEA. There are 11 residues in the CDR3. The germline V and J ends were trimmed by 3 bases and 7 bases, with 9 bases remaining between them. The chain's CDR3 is CSVEALRGYTF. The CDR3 coding sequence is TGCAGCGTTGAGGCCCTCCGTGGCTACACCTTC. Full variable domain (outside the CDR3, taken from reference TRBV29-1 and TRBJ1-2): SAVISQKPSRDICQRGTSLTIQCQVDSQVTMMFWYRQQPGQSLTLIATANQGSEATYESGFVIDKFPISRPNLTFSTLTVSNMSPEDSSIYLCSVEALRGYTFGSGTRLTVV.

The chain has TRBV10-3 and TRBJ2-5; 12 nucleotides line up with TRBD1. This CDR3 is 16 amino acids long. Trimming at V came to 5 bases and at J to 7 bases, leaving 11 bases not matched to a gene. Per the germline V gene, CDR1 is ENHRY and CDR2 is SYGVKD. CDR3 in amino acids: CAISTPGTGGVGTQYF. CDR3 DNA sequence: TGTGCCATCAGTACCCCGGGGACAGGGGGCGTAGGGACCCAGTACTTC.

This clone was observed a handful of times. This chain links TRBV6-5 with TRBJ2-1; perhaps TRBD2 as D (6 bases). The germline V and J ends were trimmed by 6 bases and 0 bases, with 12 bases remaining between them. Germline CDR1 and CDR2: MNHEY and SVGAGI. The CDR3 spans 15 residues. As DNA, the CDR3 is TGTGCCAGCAGCCTGGGGGGTCTCTCCTACAATGAGCAGTTCTTC. This gives the protein CASSLGGLSYNEQFF.